The clone carrying this T cell receptor (beta chain) was counted a few times. Its antigen remains unidentified. The V segment lost 5 bases and the J segment 4 bases; nucleotides outside the gene matches: 15. The CDR3 has 17 residues. From germline, CDR1 is MNHEY and CDR2 SMNVEV (reference sequence). This record comes from a study of T-cell memory formation after mild COVID-19. General study findings and limits: Among CD4+ contracting clones, most were CM and EM, and CD8+ ones EMRA.

Each CDR3 protein is one row after TCRdb ran MiXCR on the 5' RACE reads. The table records 450,000 to 700,000 distinct CDR3 sequences, roughly 18% of them present only once. This TCR derives from an adult woman who had mild COVID-19 (a few samples of this study predate the infection). Cell type and time point are not known. The rearrangement uses TRBV27 and TRBJ1-1; 8 bases fit TRBD1. The sequencing sample was made of PBMCs or a T cell subset sorted from them (not recorded which). The CDR3 reads CASSLGQGRSDGTEAFF. The DNA of the CDR3 is TGTGCCAGCAGTCTCGGACAGGGTAGAAGTGATGGCACTGAAGCTTTCTTT.